The next 2 T cell receptor beta chains were all read from a single sample in a study of siplizumab effects on memory and regulatory T cells. Sequencing used immunoSEQ multiplex PCR; TCRdb keeps in-frame clones, though not all of them. The sample consists of tens of thousands of clones, 75% to 90% of them appearing once. Source material: memory CD4+ T cells sorted from blood. These receptors all stem from a human donor in good health.

This chain connects TRBV18 to TRBJ2-3; the D is unclear. Germline assignment: CDR1 KGHSH and CDR2 LQKENI. The CDR3 extends over 14 amino acids. V lost 0 bases and J 11 bases, leaving 15 bases between the germline ends. Written as DNA, the CDR3 is TGTGCCAGCTCACCACCCGCTGGGCGCTTAGGGCAGTATTTT. Residues: CASSPPAGRLGQYF.

CDR3 DNA: TGCGCCAGCAGTACCGGGTTTCAAAACACCGGGGAGCTGTTTTTT. Its protein product is CASSTGFQNTGELFF. This chain connects TRBV10-1 to TRBJ2-2, with D hard to call. CDR3 length equals 15 residues. Deletions cut 5 bases from V and 2 bases from J, with 12 bases between. Germline CDR1 WNHNN, CDR2 SYGVQD (reference sequence).